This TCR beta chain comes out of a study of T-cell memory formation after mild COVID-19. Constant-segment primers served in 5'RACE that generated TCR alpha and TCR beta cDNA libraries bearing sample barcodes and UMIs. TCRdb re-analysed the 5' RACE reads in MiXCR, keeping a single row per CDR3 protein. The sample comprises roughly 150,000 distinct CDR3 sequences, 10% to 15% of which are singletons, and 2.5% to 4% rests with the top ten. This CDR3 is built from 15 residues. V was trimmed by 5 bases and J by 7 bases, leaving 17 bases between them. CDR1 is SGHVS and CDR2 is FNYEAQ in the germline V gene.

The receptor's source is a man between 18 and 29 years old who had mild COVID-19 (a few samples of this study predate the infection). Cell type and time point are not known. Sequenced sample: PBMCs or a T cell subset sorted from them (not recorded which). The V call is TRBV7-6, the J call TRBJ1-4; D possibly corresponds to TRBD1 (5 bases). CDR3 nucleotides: TGTGCCAGCAGCGGGCTTCGGGGGAAAGGTGAAAAACTGTTTTTT. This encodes CASSGLRGKGEKLFF.